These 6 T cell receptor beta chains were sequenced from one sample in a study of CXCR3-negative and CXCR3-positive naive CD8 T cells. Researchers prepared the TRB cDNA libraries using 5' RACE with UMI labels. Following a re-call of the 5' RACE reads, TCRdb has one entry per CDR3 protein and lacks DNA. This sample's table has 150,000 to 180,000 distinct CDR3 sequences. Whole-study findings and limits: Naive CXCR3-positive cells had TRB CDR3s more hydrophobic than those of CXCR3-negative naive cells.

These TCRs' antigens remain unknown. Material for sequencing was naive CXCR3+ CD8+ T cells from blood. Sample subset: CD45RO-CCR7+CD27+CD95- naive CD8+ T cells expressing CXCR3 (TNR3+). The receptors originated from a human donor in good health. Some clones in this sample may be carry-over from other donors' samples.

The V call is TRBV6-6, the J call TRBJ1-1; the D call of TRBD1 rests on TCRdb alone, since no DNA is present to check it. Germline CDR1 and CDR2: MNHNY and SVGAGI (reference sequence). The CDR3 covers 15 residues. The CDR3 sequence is CATTSWGRMNTEAFF.

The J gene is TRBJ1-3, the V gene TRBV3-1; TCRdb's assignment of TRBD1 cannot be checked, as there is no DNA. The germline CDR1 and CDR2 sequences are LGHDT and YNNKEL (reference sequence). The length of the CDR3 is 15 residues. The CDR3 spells CASTPWTENGNTMYF. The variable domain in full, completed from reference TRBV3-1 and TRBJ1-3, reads DTAVSQTPKYLVTQMGNDKSIKCEQNLGHDTMYWYKQDSKKFLKIMFSYNNKELIINETVPNRFSPKSPDKAHLNLHINSLELGDSAVYFCASTPWTENGNTMYFGEGSWLTVV.

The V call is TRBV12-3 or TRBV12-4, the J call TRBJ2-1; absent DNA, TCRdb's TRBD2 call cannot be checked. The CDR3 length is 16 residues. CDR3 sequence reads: CASTREGLASYNEQFF.

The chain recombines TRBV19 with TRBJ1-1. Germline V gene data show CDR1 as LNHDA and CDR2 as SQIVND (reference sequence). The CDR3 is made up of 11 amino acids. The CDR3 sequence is CASSIASEAFF.

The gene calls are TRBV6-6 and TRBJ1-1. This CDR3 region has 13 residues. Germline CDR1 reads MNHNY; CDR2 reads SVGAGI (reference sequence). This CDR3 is CATNAGRHTEAFF.

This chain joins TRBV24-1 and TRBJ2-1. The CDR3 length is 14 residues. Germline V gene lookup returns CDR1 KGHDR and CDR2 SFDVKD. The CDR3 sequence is CATSDRDYYNEQFF.